Below, one TCR beta chain is given with its context. Its target is unknown. Libraries were prepared by immunoSEQ multiplex PCR; TCRdb keeps only in-frame clonotypes and omits some of them. The table has 50,000 to 60,000 clones, roughly 78% seen once. The CDR3 covers 17 residues. V was clipped by 5 bases and J by 4 bases; unmatched bases: 13. Germline V lookup: CDR1 SGHNT, CDR2 YYREEE (reference sequence). The sample's time point: week 5, during vaccination. Each vaccine dose was 300 ug of mutant IDH1 20-mer peptide, with topical imiquimod. The data originate from a study of a mutant IDH1 vaccine in newly diagnosed glioma. As for the study in general: The study started vaccination 4-6 weeks after radiotherapy alone, or with temozolomide cycles.

The V and J genes are TRBV5-4 and TRBJ2-1; 9 nucleotides line up with TRBD2. The sample here was PBMCs, taken from a glioma patient whose treatment included an IDH1 peptide vaccine. This receptor was obtained from a man aged 45 to 65 with glioma. In DNA form, the CDR3 reads TGTGCCAGCAGACTTGGAGGCGGGGGGGCCGGTTACAATGAGCAGTTCTTC. Protein: CASRLGGGGAGYNEQFF.